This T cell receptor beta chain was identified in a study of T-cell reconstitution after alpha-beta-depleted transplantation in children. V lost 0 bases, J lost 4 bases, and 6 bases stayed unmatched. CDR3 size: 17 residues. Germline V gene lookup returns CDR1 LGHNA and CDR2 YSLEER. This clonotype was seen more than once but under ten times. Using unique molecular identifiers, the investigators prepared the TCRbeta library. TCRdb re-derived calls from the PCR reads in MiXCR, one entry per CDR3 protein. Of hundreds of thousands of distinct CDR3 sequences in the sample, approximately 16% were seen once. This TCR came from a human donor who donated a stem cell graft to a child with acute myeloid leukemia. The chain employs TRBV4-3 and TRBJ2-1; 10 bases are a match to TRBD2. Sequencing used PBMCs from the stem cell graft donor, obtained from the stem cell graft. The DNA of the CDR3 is TGCGCCAGCAGCCAAGATAGCGGGGGGCCTCTGTACAATGAGCAGTTCTTC. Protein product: CASSQDSGGPLYNEQFF.